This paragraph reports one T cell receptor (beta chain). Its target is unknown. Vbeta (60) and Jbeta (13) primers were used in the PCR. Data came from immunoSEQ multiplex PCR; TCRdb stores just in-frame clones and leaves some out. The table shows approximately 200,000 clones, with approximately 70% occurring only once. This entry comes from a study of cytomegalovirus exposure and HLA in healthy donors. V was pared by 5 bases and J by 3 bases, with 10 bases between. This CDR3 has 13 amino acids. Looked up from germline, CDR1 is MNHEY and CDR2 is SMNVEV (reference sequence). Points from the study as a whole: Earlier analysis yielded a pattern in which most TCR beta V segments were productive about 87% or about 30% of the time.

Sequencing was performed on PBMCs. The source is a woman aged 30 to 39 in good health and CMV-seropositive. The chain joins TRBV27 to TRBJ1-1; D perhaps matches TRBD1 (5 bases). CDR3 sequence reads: CASSEQVYTEAFF. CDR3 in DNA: TGTGCCAGCAGTGAACAGGTATACACTGAAGCTTTCTTT.